This T cell receptor beta chain originates from a study of T-cell reconstitution after alpha-beta-depleted transplantation in children. General study findings and limits: From newly produced T cells came most of the T-cell counts and diversity one year after transplant. Surviving thymic progenitors and recipient T cells were the source of high TCRbeta diversity at day 60 in some patients.

Molecular barcoding with unique molecular identifiers was used for the TCRbeta library. One entry per CDR3 protein results from TCRdb running MiXCR on the PCR reads. In the table there are approximately 200,000 distinct CDR3 sequences, 5.5% to 7% of which are singletons. The sample holds many counts of this clonotype. Its antigen is still unknown. V lost 2 bases to trimming and J lost 5 bases, with 18 bases between them. The V gene's germline CDR1 is MGHDK and CDR2 SYGVNS. The CDR3 totals 16 residues. Sample: PBMCs, taken before TCRalphabeta/CD19-depleted stem cell transplant. The V and J genes are TRBV25-1 and TRBJ2-5, with D tentatively TRBD2 (5 bases). The sequence was collected from a girl under two years old with combined immunodeficiency, due to receive a stem cell transplant. The CDR3 sequence: CASSESIGFGEETQYF. The CDR3 region has the DNA TGTGCCAGCAGTGAAAGTATTGGTTTCGGGGAGGAGACCCAGTACTTC.